These T cell receptor beta chains were read from a single sample in a study of shared clonotypes between healthy human individuals. Sequenced by immunoSEQ multiplex PCR; TCRdb stores in-frame clones only, minus some. The sample carries about a million clones, approximately 80% recorded once. Source material: memory CD4+ T cells from PBMCs. The receptors derive from a man aged 18 to 29 in good health. Some clones in this sample may be carry-over from other donors' samples. CDR3s include the opening cysteine and the closing phenylalanine or tryptophan. The D gene is left open where the match is weak. The size field is filled for only some rows; it gives once, few, many or a size class.

TRBJ2-7 TRBV14 - - CASSQQTSTEQYF TGTGCCAGCAGCCAACAGACCTCGACCGAGCAGTACTTC
TRBJ2-5 TRBV10-3 - few CAISEFQETQYF TGTGCCATCAGTGAGTTCCAAGAGACCCAGTACTTC
TRBJ2-7 TRBV11-2 - - CASSSIADSYEQYF TGTGCCAGCAGCTCCATAGCGGACTCCTACGAGCAGTACTTC
TRBJ2-7 TRBV6-5 TRBD1 - CASSYSRDRNEQYF TGTGCCAGCAGTTACAGCCGGGACAGAAACGAGCAGTACTTC
TRBJ2-2 TRBV6-6 - - CASSFDLAIPGELFF TGTGCCAGCAGTTTTGATTTGGCGATCCCCGGGGAGCTGTTTTTT
TRBJ1-2 TRBV6-1 - - CASSDAGEEDYGYTF TGTGCCAGCAGTGACGCGGGAGAGGAGGACTATGGCTACACCTTC
TRBJ1-5 TRBV19 - - CASSERFQPQHF TGTGCCAGTAGTGAGCGATTCCAGCCCCAGCATTTT
TRBJ2-1 TRBV11-3 - - CASSPGTNNEQFF TGTGCCAGCAGCCCTGGGACAAATAATGAGCAGTTCTTC
TRBJ2-1 TRBV2 - - CASRSGTRHNEQFF TGTGCCAGTAGAAGCGGGACACGCCACAATGAGCAGTTCTTC
TRBJ1-3 TRBV18 - - CASSPGGARTGNTIYF TGTGCCAGCTCACCTGGGGGGGCCAGGACTGGAAACACCATATATTTT
TRBJ2-1 TRBV28 - - CATTPPGVASYNEQFF TGTGCCACCACTCCTCCAGGGGTAGCCTCCTACAATGAGCAGTTCTTC
TRBJ2-1 TRBV6-5 - - CASRERLQGGEQFF TGTGCCAGCAGGGAAAGGCTTCAGGGCGGTGAGCAGTTCTTC
TRBJ2-3 TRBV7-3 TRBD2 - CASSWGGSTDTQYF TGTGCCAGCAGTTGGGGGGGAAGCACAGATACGCAGTATTTT
TRBJ2-5 TRBV9 - few CASSVGNNRETQYF TGTGCCAGCAGCGTGGGGAATAATCGGGAGACCCAGTACTTC
TRBJ2-7 TRBV2 - - CASSVGRREQYF TGTGCCAGCAGTGTGGGGAGGCGCGAGCAGTACTTC
TRBJ2-1 TRBV7-9 TRBD1 - CASSPWTGGGEQFF TGTGCCAGCAGCCCTTGGACAGGGGGAGGTGAGCAGTTCTTC
TRBJ2-2 TRBV6-5 - - CASSYSGESKLFF TGTGCCAGCAGTTACTCGGGGGAGTCAAAGCTGTTTTTT
TRBJ1-6 TRBV2 TRBD1 few CASRGTGARLGGSPLHF TGTGCCAGCAGGGGGACAGGGGCGCGTTTAGGGGGTTCACCCCTCCACTTT
TRBJ2-1 TRBV30 TRBD2 - CAWKFIRGGYNEQFF TGTGCCTGGAAATTTATACGCGGGGGCTACAATGAGCAGTTCTTC
TRBJ1-2 TRBV11-2 - - CASSQVGDTTSGGYTF TGTGCCAGCAGCCAAGTTGGGGACACCACAAGCGGTGGCTACACCTTC
TRBJ1-6 TRBV5-1 TRBD1 - CASRTGTGDSPLHF TGCGCCAGCCGGACAGGGACAGGGGATTCACCCCTCCACTTT
TRBJ2-1 TRBV6-1 TRBD1 few CASSGQGSLNEQFF TGTGCCAGCAGTGGACAGGGGTCCCTTAATGAGCAGTTCTTC
TRBJ2-5 TRBV27 TRBD2 once CASRPAGAETQYF TGTGCCAGCAGACCAGCGGGAGCAGAGACCCAGTACTTC
TRBJ1-1 TRBV30 TRBD1 once CAWSAIQGLNTEAFF TGTGCCTGGAGCGCCATACAGGGGTTGAACACTGAAGCTTTCTTT
TRBJ2-7 TRBV7-2 - - CASSPRWTYEQYF TGTGCCAGCAGCCCCCGTTGGACCTACGAGCAGTACTTC
TRBJ2-7 TRBV5-1 TRBD2 - CASSLGSSGRTYEQYF TGCGCCAGCAGCTTGGGTAGTAGCGGGAGAACCTACGAGCAGTACTTC
TRBJ2-1 TRBV5-1 TRBD2 - CASSFAGREGNNEQFF TGCGCCAGCAGCTTTGCCGGGCGGGAGGGAAACAATGAGCAGTTCTTC
TRBJ1-2 TRBV7-3 - - CASSFLNRGAGAGYTF TGTGCCAGCAGCTTTCTTAATAGGGGAGCAGGGGCTGGCTACACCTTC
TRBJ1-1 TRBV7-9 - - CASSPEWDTEAFF TGTGCCAGCAGCCCAGAATGGGACACTGAAGCTTTCTTT
TRBJ2-7 TRBV5-4 TRBD2 - CASSLLTSGSQYF TGTGCCAGCAGCTTGTTAACTAGCGGGAGTCAGTACTTC
TRBJ2-6 TRBV7-2 - - CASSLSMWVTGANVLTF TGTGCCAGCAGCTTATCGATGTGGGTAACAGGGGCCAACGTCCTGACTTTC
TRBJ1-1 TRBV4-3 TRBD1 - CASSQEATTGLTEAFF TGCGCCAGCAGCCAAGAAGCCACGACAGGGCTTACTGAAGCTTTCTTT
TRBJ1-5 TRBV28 - few CASGSGNQPQHF TGTGCCAGCGGATCGGGCAATCAGCCCCAGCATTTT
TRBJ1-2 TRBV7-8 - - CASSLWTEDGYTF TGTGCCAGCAGCTTATGGACAGAGGATGGCTACACCTTC
TRBJ2-1 TRBV7-6 TRBD2 few CASSLLPSGRFSYNEQFF TGTGCCAGCAGCTTACTCCCTAGCGGGAGATTCTCCTACAATGAGCAGTTCTTC
TRBJ2-7 TRBV7-2 - once CASSPQGVEQYF TGTGCCAGCAGCCCTCAAGGGGTCGAGCAGTACTTC
TRBJ2-3 TRBV19 TRBD1 - CASSATGTGVSDTQYF TGTGCCAGTAGTGCTACCGGGACAGGGGTGTCAGATACGCAGTATTTT
TRBJ2-3 TRBV15 - - CATSRGSPTDTQYF TGTGCCACCAGCAGAGGGTCGCCCACAGATACGCAGTATTTT
TRBJ1-1 TRBV10-2 - - CASSGQQNTEAFF TGCGCCAGCAGTGGCCAGCAGAACACTGAAGCTTTCTTT
TRBJ2-3 TRBV5-4 TRBD2 - CASSRAGSRTDTQYF TGTGCCAGCAGCCGAGCGGGATCACGGACAGATACGCAGTATTTT
TRBJ1-1 TRBV7-9 - - CASSLRSGSEAFF TGTGCCAGCAGCCTCAGATCAGGCTCTGAAGCTTTCTTT
TRBJ2-1 TRBV7-2 TRBD2 - CASSLRTSGAYNEQFF TGTGCCAGCAGCTTGAGGACTAGCGGGGCCTACAATGAGCAGTTCTTC
TRBJ1-1 TRBV29-1 - - CSAEEQGNTEAFF TGCAGCGCCGAGGAACAGGGGAACACTGAAGCTTTCTTT
TRBJ1-2 TRBV11-2 TRBD1 - CASSLNRGYSNYGYTF TGTGCCAGCAGCTTGAACAGGGGGTATTCTAACTATGGCTACACCTTC
TRBJ2-7 TRBV20-1 - - CSAVDSLAYF TGCAGTGCCGTGGACTCTTTGGCGTACTTC
TRBJ1-5 TRBV2 - - CASIGSDNQPQHF TGTGCCAGCATAGGGTCAGACAATCAGCCCCAGCATTTT
TRBJ2-3 TRBV10-3 TRBD1 once CAARGQSTDTQYF TGTGCCGCTAGGGGGCAGAGCACAGATACGCAGTATTTT
TRBJ1-5 TRBV6-6 - few CASSYFSTGNQPQHF TGTGCCAGCAGTTACTTTTCTACGGGGAATCAGCCCCAGCATTTT
TRBJ2-1 TRBV7-8 TRBD2 once CASSLARSGAYNEQFF TGTGCCAGCAGCCTAGCCCGAAGCGGGGCGTACAATGAGCAGTTCTTC
TRBJ1-2 TRBV2 - - CASSVSGEGYTF TGTGCCAGCAGTGTAAGCGGAGAGGGCTACACCTTC
TRBJ1-5 TRBV6-1 TRBD1 - CASMDRASNQPQHF TGTGCCAGCATGGACAGGGCTAGCAATCAGCCCCAGCATTTT
TRBJ1-5 TRBV5-4 - - CASSVQGLSQPQHF TGTGCCAGCAGCGTTCAAGGGCTCAGTCAGCCCCAGCATTTT
TRBJ1-1 TRBV28 - many CASSLWEGSTEAFF TGTGCCAGCAGTTTATGGGAGGGAAGTACTGAAGCTTTCTTT
TRBJ2-2 TRBV5-1 - - CASSLVQRTGELFF TGCGCCAGCAGTCTAGTGCAGCGCACCGGGGAGCTGTTTTTT
TRBJ1-2 TRBV6-4 - few CASSADSSSYGYTF TGTGCCAGCAGCGCGGACAGCTCCTCCTATGGCTACACCTTC
TRBJ2-6 TRBV27 - - CASSLRLGGSGANVLTF TGTGCCAGCAGTTTAAGGTTGGGGGGCTCTGGGGCCAACGTCCTGACTTTC
TRBJ2-5 TRBV29-1 - - CSGKKETQYF TGCAGCGGTAAGAAAGAGACCCAGTACTTC
TRBJ2-1 TRBV29-1 TRBD2 - CSVPTAGRFFGGRNYNEQFF TGCAGCGTCCCCACCGCGGGTAGGTTCTTCGGCGGGAGGAACTACAATGAGCAGTTCTTC
TRBJ1-2 TRBV30 TRBD1 - CAWSADRGVYGYTF TGTGCCTGGAGTGCCGACAGGGGGGTTTATGGCTACACCTTC
TRBJ2-7 TRBV10-1 TRBD1 - CASSAGQGGRVQYF TGCGCCAGCAGTGCGGGACAGGGGGGTAGAGTGCAGTACTTC